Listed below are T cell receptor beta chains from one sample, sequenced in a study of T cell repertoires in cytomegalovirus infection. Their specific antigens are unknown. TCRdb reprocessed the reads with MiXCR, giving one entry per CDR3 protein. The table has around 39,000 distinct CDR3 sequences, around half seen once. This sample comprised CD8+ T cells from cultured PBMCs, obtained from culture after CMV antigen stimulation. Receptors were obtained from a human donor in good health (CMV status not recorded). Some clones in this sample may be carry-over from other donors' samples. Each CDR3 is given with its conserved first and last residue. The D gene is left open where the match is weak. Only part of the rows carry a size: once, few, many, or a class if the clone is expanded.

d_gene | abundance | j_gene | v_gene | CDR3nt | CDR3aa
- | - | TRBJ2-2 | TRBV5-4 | TGTGCCAGCAGCTTGGATTCCGGGGAGCTGTTTTTT | CASSLDSGELFF
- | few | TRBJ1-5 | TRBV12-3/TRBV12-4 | TGTGCCAGCAGTTTAAACCCCCTCTTACGACGGGGTAATCAGCCCCAGCATTTT | CASSLNPLLRRGNQPQHF
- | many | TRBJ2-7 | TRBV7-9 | TGTGCCAGCAGCTCCGCCGACGCTGCCTACGAGCAGTACTTC | CASSSADAAYEQYF
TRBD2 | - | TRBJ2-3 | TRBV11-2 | TGTGCCAGCAGCTTAGATCGAGGAGCGGGGAAGCTCACAGATACGCAGTATTTT | CASSLDRGAGKLTDTQYF
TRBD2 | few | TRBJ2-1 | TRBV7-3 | TGTGCCAGCAGCCTCGGACTAGCGGGACTCGATGAGCAGTTCTTC | CASSLGLAGLDEQFF
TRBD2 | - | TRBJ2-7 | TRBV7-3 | TGTGCCAGCAGCTTGGGGACTAGCGGGAACTACGAGCAGTACTTC | CASSLGTSGNYEQYF
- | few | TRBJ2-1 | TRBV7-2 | TGTGCCAGCAGCTGGTTGGGAATAGCCACCTACCATGAGCAGTTCTTC | CASSWLGIATYHEQFF
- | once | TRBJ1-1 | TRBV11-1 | TGTGCCACAGCCATGGGGGGCCTCATGAACACTGAAGCTTTCTTT | CATAMGGLMNTEAFF
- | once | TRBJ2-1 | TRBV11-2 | TGTGCCAGCAGCTCCCGAGGAGGGATCGATGAGCAGTTCTTC | CASSSRGGIDEQFF
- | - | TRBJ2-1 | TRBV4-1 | TGCGCCAGCAGCCCCTTCTCGCGCCCTCCTTCCTACAATGAGCAGTTCTTC | CASSPFSRPPSYNEQFF
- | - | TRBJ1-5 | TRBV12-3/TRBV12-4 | TGTGCCAGCAGTTTCGGGGCAGCGGGCAATCAGCCCCAGCATTTT | CASSFGAAGNQPQHF
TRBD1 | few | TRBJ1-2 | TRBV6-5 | TGTGCCACCCTCCTAACAGGGGGCGGCGGCTATGGCTACACCTTC | CATLLTGGGGYGYTF
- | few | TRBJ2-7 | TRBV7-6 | TGTGCCAGCTGCCCAGATAGGACGGGCCACGAGCAGTACTTC | CASCPDRTGHEQYF
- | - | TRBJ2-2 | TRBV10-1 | TGCGCCAGCAGTGAGTCGACTAGGCCCCCCGGGGAGCTGTTTTTT | CASSESTRPPGELFF
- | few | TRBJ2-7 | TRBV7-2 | TGTGCCAGCAGCTTAGGACCGGGTCCCACCCGCGAGCAGTACTTC | CASSLGPGPTREQYF
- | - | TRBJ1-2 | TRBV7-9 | TGTGCCAGCAGCGCAGGACTCAATCATGGCTACACCTTC | CASSAGLNHGYTF
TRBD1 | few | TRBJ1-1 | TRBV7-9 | TGTGCCAGCAGCCCAAGACAGGGGGCTAAAGCTTTCTTT | CASSPRQGAKAFF
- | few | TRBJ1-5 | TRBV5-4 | TGTGCCAGCAGCACCGGGGGAAGAAATAGCAATCAGCCCCAGCATTTT | CASSTGGRNSNQPQHF
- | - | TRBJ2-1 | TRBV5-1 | TGCGCCAGCAGCTTGGGGCGGGGGCACTACAATGAGCAGTTCTTC | CASSLGRGHYNEQFF
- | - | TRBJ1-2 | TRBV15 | TGTGCCACCAGCAGAGATAAGGTTTTATCCCGGAGCTACACCTTC | CATSRDKVLSRSYTF
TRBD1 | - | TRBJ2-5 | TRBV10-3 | TGTGCCATCAGTGAGTCCAAACGGGACAGGGGAAAAGAGACCCAGTACTTC | CAISESKRDRGKETQYF
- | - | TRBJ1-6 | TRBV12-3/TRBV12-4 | TGTGCCAGCAGTTACCGACAGGCTAAGTCACCCCTCCACTTT | CASSYRQAKSPLHF